These T cell receptor beta chains were read from a single sample in a study of control samples from healthy donors and cancer patients. Produced via immunoSEQ multiplex PCR; TCRdb's table is partial and in-frame only. In the table there are 200,000 or so clones, just under 95% of which are singletons. The sequenced sample was blood. Source of these receptors: a man aged 50-60 years in good health. Each CDR3 is given with its conserved first and last residue. D genes are given only for firm matches.

CDR3 protein: CATSDGNPNEKLFF
CDR3 DNA: TGTGCCACCAGTGACGGGAATCCTAATGAAAAACTGTTTTTT
D gene: .
J gene: TRBJ1-4
V gene: TRBV24-1

CDR3 protein: CASSPRVPGTEAFF
CDR3 DNA: TGTGCCAGCAGCCCCCGAGTCCCTGGGACTGAAGCTTTCTTT
D gene: .
J gene: TRBJ1-1
V gene: TRBV6-7

CDR3 protein: CASSWAGADTQYF
CDR3 DNA: TGTGCCAGCAGCTGGGCGGGGGCAGATACGCAGTATTTT
D gene: TRBD2
J gene: TRBJ2-3
V gene: TRBV7-9

CDR3 protein: CASSESGTGGETQYF
CDR3 DNA: TGCGCCAGCAGTGAGTCAGGGACAGGGGGAGAGACCCAGTACTTC
D gene: TRBD1
J gene: TRBJ2-5
V gene: TRBV10-1

CDR3 protein: CASSQVGDNEQFF
CDR3 DNA: TGCGCCAGCAGCCAAGTAGGGGACAATGAGCAGTTCTTC
D gene: .
J gene: TRBJ2-1
V gene: TRBV4-1

CDR3 protein: CASSPPTGGVNQPQHF
CDR3 DNA: TGTGCCAGCAGTCCCCCCACAGGGGGCGTTAATCAGCCCCAGCATTTT
D gene: TRBD1
J gene: TRBJ1-5
V gene: TRBV28

CDR3 protein: CASSLLGTSGGGTDTQYF
CDR3 DNA: TGTGCCAGCAGTTTACTTGGGACTAGCGGGGGGGGCACAGATACGCAGTATTTT
D gene: TRBD2
J gene: TRBJ2-3
V gene: TRBV27

CDR3 protein: CASSSGQGGETQYF
CDR3 DNA: TGCGCCAGCAGCAGTGGACAGGGGGGAGAGACCCAGTACTTC
D gene: TRBD1
J gene: TRBJ2-5
V gene: TRBV5-1

CDR3 protein: CASSRAGEQYF
CDR3 DNA: TGTGCCAGCAGCCGCGCCGGGGAGCAGTACTTC
D gene: .
J gene: TRBJ2-7
V gene: TRBV6-2/TRBV6-3

CDR3 protein: CATKRSETQYF
CDR3 DNA: TGTGCCACCAAACGGTCAGAGACCCAGTACTTC
D gene: .
J gene: TRBJ2-5
V gene: TRBV28